This TCR beta chain was documented in a study of shared clonotypes between healthy human individuals. Using immunoSEQ multiplex PCR, the repertoire was profiled, and TCRdb retains in-frame clones only, with some absent. The table has just over 2,000,000 clones, about 95% seen once. The CDR3 is made up of 17 amino acids. With 6 bases clipped from V and 7 bases from J, the junction kept 13 bases outside the gene matches. Germline assignment: CDR1 MDHEN and CDR2 SYDVKM. CD45RO negativity and positive selection for CCR7 defined naive CD8 cells, a population that excluded terminally differentiated effector memory CD45RA+ cells.

Input material: naive CD8+ T cells sorted from blood. The clonotype comes from a man between 18 and 29 years old in good health. The rearrangement links TRBV28 to TRBJ2-2; 11 bases fit TRBD1. CDR3 sequence reads: CASRSWDRGSKVGELFF. The CDR3 DNA sequence: TGTGCCAGCAGAAGTTGGGACAGGGGGTCAAAGGTCGGGGAGCTGTTTTTT.